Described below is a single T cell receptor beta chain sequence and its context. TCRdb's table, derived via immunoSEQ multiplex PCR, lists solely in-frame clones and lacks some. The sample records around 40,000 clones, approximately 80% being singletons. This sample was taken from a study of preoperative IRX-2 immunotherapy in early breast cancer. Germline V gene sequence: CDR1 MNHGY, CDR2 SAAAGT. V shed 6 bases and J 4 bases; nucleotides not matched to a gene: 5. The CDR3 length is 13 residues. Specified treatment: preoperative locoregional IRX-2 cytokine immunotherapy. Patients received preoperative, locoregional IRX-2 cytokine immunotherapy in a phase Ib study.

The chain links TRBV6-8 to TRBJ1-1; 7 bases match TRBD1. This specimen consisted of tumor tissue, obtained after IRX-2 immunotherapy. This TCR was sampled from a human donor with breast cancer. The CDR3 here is CASRTGLGTEAFF. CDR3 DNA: TGTGCCAGCAGGACAGGGTTGGGCACTGAAGCTTTCTTT.